This T cell receptor (beta chain) was captured in a study of blood T cell repertoires in COVID-19. Study-wide context: From T cells, B-cell-depleted T cells, or PBMCs came the material, which was cDNA or gDNA.

Cohorts were based on clinical histories the participants reported. Recovered participants had two consecutive negative NP/OP PCR tests, healthcare professional clearance, or symptom resolution. As originally analysed: Scientists estimated how many nucleated cells there were by amplifying reference gene primers. Libraries were prepared by immunoSEQ multiplex PCR; TCRdb keeps only in-frame clonotypes and omits some of them. V and J calls and clone size are as listed in that table; D and trimming were resolved from the DNA. The sample has about 140,000 clones, roughly 79% seen once. This clone was detected only once. The germline V gene encodes CDR1 KGHDR and CDR2 SFDVKD. With V trimmed by 9 bases and J by 8 bases, 4 bases remained unmatched. The CDR3 sequence is 11 residues long.

Sequenced input: PBMCs or T cells enriched from blood (not recorded which). The chain has TRBV24-1 and TRBJ2-3, with 7 bases matching TRBD1. This clonotype was obtained from a woman in her forties or fifties who had recovered from COVID-19. The CDR3 sequence is CATERGLTQYF. In DNA form, the CDR3 reads TGTGCCACCGAGAGGGGGCTTACGCAGTATTTT.